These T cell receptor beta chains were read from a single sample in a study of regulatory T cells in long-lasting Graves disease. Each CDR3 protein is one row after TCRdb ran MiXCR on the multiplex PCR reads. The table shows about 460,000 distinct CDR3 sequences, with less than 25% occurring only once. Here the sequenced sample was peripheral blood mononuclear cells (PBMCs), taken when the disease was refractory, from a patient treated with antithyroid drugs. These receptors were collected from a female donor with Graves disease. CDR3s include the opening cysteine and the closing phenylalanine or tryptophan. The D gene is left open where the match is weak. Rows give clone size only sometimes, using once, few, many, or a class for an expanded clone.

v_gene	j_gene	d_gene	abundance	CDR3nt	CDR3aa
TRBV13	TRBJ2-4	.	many	TGTGCCAGCAGCTCAAATCCTCAGGGTCTAAAAAACATTCAGTACTTC	CASSSNPQGLKNIQYF
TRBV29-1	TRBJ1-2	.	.	TGCAGCGTTGAAGGGGGCCCCTATGGCTACACCTTC	CSVEGGPYGYTF
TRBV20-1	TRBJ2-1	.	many	TGCAGTGCTTCGTTGGACTGGGACAATGAGCAGTTCTTC	CSASLDWDNEQFF
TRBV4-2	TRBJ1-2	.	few	TGTGCCAGCAGCCAAGACTCGGGTGTCGCCAGCTACACCTTC	CASSQDSGVASYTF
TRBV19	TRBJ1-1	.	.	TGTGCCAGTTCCGGGACGTTTCGCACTGAAGCTTTCTTT	CASSGTFRTEAFF
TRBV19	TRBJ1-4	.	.	TGTGCCAGTAGACCAAGCGTAAAGACAGGCGTGAATCTGTTTTTT	CASRPSVKTGVNLFF
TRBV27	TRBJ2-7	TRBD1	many	TGTGCCAGCAGCCTGGGAGGGACAGGGCTTCTCTACGAGCAGTACTTC	CASSLGGTGLLYEQYF
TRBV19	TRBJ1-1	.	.	TGTGCCAGTAGGATTGTAGGGACGGAGACTTTGAACACTGAAGCTTTCTTT	CASRIVGTETLNTEAFF
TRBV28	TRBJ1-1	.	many	TGTGCCAGCAGTTTATCATTATCAGGACGGAACACTGAAGCTTTCTTT	CASSLSLSGRNTEAFF
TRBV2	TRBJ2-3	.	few	TGTGCCAGCAGTGAAGGGCTTGCCCTCACAGATACGCAGTATTTT	CASSEGLALTDTQYF
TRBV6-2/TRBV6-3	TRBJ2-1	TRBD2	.	TGTGCCAGCAGAATCAGCGGGAGGGCCTGGGGGGAGCAGTTCTTC	CASRISGRAWGEQFF